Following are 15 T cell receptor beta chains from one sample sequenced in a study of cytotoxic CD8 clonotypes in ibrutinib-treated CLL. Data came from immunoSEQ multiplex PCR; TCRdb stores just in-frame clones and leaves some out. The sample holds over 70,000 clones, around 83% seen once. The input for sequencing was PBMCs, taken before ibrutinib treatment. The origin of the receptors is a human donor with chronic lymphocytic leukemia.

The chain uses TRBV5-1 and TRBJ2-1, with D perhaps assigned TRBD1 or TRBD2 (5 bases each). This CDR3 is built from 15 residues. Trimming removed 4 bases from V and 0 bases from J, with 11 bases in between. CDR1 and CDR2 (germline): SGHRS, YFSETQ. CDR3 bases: TGCGCCAGCAGCACCGGGACCCTCTCCTACAATGAGCAGTTCTTC. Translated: CASSTGTLSYNEQFF.

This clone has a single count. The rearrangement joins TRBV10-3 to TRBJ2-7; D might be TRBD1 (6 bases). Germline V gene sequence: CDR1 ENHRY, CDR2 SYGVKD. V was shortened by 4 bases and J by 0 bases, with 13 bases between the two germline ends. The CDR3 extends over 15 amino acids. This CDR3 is CAISAPGHISYEQYF. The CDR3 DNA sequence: TGTGCCATCAGTGCTCCGGGACACATCTCCTACGAGCAGTACTTC.

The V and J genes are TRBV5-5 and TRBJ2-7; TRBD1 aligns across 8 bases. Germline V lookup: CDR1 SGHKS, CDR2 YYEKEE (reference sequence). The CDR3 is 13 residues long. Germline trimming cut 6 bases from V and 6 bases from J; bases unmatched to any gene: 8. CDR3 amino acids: CASILTGVGEQYF. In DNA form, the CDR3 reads TGTGCCAGCATCCTGACAGGGGTTGGCGAGCAGTACTTC.

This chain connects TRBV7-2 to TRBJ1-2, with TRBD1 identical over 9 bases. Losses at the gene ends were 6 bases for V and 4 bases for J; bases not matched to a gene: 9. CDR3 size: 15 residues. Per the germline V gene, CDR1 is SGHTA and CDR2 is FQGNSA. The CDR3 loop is CASRSPGQGVYGYTF. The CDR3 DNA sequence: TGTGCCAGCAGATCACCGGGACAGGGTGTCTATGGCTACACCTTC.

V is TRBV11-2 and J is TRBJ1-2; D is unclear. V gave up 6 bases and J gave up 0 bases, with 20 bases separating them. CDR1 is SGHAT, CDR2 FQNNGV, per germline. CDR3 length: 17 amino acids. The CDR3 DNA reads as TGTGCCAGCAGTTCTCCGAAATGGCCACCCGCTAACTATGGCTACACCTTC. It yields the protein CASSSPKWPPANYGYTF.

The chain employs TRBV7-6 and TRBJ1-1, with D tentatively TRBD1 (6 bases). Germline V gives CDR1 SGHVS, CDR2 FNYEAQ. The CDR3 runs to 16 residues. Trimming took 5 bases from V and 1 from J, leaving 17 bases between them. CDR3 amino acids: CASSPLEGVGNTEAFF. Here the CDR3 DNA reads TGTGCCAGCAGCCCGCTGGAGGGGGTGGGGAACACTGAAGCTTTCTTT.

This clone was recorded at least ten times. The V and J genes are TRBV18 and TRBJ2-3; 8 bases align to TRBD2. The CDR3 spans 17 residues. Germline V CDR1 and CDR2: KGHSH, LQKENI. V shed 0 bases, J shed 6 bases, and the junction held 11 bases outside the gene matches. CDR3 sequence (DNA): TGTGCCAGCTCACCACCGCGGGCTAGCGGGCCCAGGGATACGCAGTATTTT. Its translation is CASSPPRASGPRDTQYF. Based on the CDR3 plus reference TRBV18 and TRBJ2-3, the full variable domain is NAGVMQNPRHLVRRRGQEARLRCSPMKGHSHVYWYRQLPEEGLKFMVYLQKENIIDESGMPKERFSAEFPKEGPSILRIQQVVRGDSAAYFCASSPPRASGPRDTQYFGPGTRLTVL.

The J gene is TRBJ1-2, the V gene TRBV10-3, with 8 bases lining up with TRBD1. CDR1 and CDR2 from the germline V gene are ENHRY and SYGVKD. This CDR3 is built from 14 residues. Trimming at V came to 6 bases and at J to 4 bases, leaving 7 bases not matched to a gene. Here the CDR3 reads CAISAGGEAYGYTF. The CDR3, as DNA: TGTGCCATCAGCGCAGGGGGCGAGGCCTATGGCTACACCTTC.

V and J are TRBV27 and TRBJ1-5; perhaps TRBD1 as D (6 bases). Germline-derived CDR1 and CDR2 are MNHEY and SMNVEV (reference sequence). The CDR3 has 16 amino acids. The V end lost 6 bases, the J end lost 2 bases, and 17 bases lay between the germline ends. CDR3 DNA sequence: TGTGCCAGCAGCCCATCGAGGGGGGAGGGCAATCAGCCCCAGCATTTT. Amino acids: CASSPSRGEGNQPQHF.

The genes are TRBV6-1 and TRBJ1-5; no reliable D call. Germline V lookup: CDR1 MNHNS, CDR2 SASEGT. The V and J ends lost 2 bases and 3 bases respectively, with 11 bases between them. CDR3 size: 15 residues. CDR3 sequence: CASSESGGYNQPQHF. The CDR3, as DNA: TGTGCCAGCAGTGAATCCGGCGGGTACAATCAGCCCCAGCATTTT.

CDR3 sequence (DNA): TGTGCCAGCAGCCCATTGCGAGGGAACATGAACACTGAAGCTTTCTTT. Amino acid sequence: CASSPLRGNMNTEAFF. The rearrangement joins TRBV5-4 to TRBJ1-1; D gene unclear. Germline assignment: CDR1 SGHNT and CDR2 YYREEE (reference sequence). Between the trimmed V and J ends, which lost 4 bases and 0 bases, there was a span of 16 bases. The CDR3 has 16 residues.

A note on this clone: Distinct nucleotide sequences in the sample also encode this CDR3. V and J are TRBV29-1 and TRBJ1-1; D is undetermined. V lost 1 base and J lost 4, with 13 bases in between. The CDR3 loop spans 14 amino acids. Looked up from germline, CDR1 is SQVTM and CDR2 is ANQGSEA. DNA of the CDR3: TGCAGCGTTGAAGGTTCCGGCGCCGGCACTGAAGCTTTCTTT. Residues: CSVEGSGAGTEAFF.

The CDR3 nucleotides are TGTGCCAGCACCAACACAGGGGGTTTGAGGGCTTTCTTT. This encodes CASTNTGGLRAFF. The chain has TRBV7-3 and TRBJ1-1, with TRBD1 matching over 8 bases. Looked up from germline, CDR1 is SGHTA and CDR2 is FQGTGA. The CDR3 runs to 13 residues. Trimming at V came to 7 bases and at J to 11 bases, leaving 12 bases not matched to a gene.

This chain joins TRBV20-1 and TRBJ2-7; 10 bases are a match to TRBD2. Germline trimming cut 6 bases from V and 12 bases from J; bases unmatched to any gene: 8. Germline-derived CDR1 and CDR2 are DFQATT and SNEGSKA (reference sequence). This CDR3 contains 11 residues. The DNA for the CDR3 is TGCAGTGCAGAGCTAGCGGGAGCCCTGTACTTC. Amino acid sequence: CSAELAGALYF.

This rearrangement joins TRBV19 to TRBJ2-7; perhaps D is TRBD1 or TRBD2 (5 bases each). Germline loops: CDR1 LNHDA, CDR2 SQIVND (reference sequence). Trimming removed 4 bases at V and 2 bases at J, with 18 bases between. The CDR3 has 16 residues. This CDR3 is CASSTGTGTGTYEQYF. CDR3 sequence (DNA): TGTGCCAGTAGTACTGGGACCGGGACGGGGACCTACGAGCAGTACTTC.